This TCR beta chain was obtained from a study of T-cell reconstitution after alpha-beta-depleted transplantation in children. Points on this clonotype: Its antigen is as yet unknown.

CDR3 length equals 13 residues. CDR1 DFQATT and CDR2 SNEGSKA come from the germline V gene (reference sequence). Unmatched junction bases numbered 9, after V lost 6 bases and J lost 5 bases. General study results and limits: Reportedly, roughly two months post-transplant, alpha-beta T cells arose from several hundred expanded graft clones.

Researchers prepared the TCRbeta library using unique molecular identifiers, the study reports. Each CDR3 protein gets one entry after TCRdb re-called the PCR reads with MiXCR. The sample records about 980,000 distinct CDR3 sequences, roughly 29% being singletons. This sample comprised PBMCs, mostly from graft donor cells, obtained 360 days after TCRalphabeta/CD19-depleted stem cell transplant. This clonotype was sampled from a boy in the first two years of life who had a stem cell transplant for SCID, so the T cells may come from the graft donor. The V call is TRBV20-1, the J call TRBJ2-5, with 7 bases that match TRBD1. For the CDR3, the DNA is TGCAGTGCAGAGAGCTCCAGGGGGGAGACCCAGTACTTC. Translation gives CSAESSRGETQYF.